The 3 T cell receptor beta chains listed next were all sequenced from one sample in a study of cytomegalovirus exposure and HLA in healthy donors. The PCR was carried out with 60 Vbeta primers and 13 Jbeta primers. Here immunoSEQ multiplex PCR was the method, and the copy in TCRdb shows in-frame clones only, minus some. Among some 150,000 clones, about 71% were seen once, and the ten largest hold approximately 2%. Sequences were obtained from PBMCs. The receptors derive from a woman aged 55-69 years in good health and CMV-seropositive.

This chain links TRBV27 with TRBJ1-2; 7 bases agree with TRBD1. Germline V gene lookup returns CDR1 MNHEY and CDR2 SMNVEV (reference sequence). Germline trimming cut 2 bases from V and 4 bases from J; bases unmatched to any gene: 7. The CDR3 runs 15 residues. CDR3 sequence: CASSLSLQGRYGYTF. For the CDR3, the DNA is TGTGCCAGCAGTTTAAGCCTACAGGGGCGCTATGGCTACACCTTC.

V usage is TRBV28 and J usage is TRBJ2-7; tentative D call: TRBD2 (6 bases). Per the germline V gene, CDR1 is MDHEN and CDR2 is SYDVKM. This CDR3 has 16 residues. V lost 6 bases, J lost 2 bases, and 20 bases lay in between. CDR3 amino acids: CASRHPPRRVTYEQYF. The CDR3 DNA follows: TGTGCCAGCAGACACCCCCCCCGGAGGGTAACCTACGAGCAGTACTTC.

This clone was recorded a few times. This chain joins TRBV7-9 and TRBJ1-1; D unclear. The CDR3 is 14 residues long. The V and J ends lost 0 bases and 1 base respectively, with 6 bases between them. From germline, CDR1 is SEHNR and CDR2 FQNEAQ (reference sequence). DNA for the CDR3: TGTGCCAGCAGCTTAGCCTACGGGAACACTGAAGCTTTCTTT. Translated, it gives CASSLAYGNTEAFF.